The text below deals with one T cell receptor (beta chain). These data originate in a study of blood T cell repertoires in COVID-19. Across the study: Researchers got acute and convalescent COVID-19 samples from the United States, Italy and Spain.

Germline lookup yields CDR1 MDHEN and CDR2 SYDVKM. This CDR3 comprises 15 residues. V shed 5 bases, J shed 4 bases, and the junction held 5 bases outside the gene matches. Generated by immunoSEQ multiplex PCR, the TCRdb table keeps only in-frame clones and is missing some. The data show some 120,000 clones, 79% seen once. The receptor was isolated from a man aged 40-49 years with active or convalescent COVID-19. This chain joins TRBV28 and TRBJ1-2; 12 bases agree with TRBD1. Material for sequencing was peripheral blood. CDR3 residues: CASSPGQGAFYGYTF. In DNA form, the CDR3 reads TGTGCCAGCAGTCCGGGACAGGGGGCCTTCTATGGCTACACCTTC.